These 29 T cell receptor beta chains originate from one sample sequenced in a study of T cells in Graves' hyperthyroidism and ophthalmopathy. The TCR beta CDR3 regions underwent amplification using RNA transcripts as the source. TCR CDR3 underwent first-round RT-PCR with the HTBI primer set. TCRdb reprocessed the multiplex PCR reads via MiXCR and lists one record per CDR3 protein. There are some 800,000 distinct CDR3 sequences in the sample; 38% occur only once, and roughly 8.3% lies in the top ten. The source material was blood. The receptor source for this set is a man aged 18 to 29 with Graves' hyperthyroidism.

The chain uses TRBV11-2 and TRBJ2-2; D not certain. V was clipped by 5 bases and J by 1 base, with 8 bases between them. The CDR3 is made up of 14 amino acids. Germline CDR1 is SGHAT and CDR2 is FQNNGV. The CDR3, as DNA: TGTGCCAGCAGCCTGGTCGAGAACACCGGGGAGCTGTTTTTT. Translation: CASSLVENTGELFF.

The chain recombines TRBV6-1 with TRBJ2-7, with 9 bases identical to TRBD2. Germline V gives CDR1 MNHNS, CDR2 SASEGT. J gave up 9 bases and V 3 bases, and 6 bases lay outside the gene matches. This CDR3 comprises 13 residues. The chain's CDR3 is CASSDLAGKGQYF. The CDR3 DNA reads as TGTGCCAGCAGTGACCTAGCGGGAAAGGGGCAGTACTTC.

This clonotype was observed a few times. J is TRBJ1-5 and V is TRBV7-2; D gene ambiguous. Looked up from germline, CDR1 is SGHTA and CDR2 is FQGNSA. V was pared by 5 bases and J by 9 bases, with 20 bases between. This CDR3 is built from 15 residues. Here the CDR3 reads CASSLHPGSGGPQHF. The CDR3 DNA is TGTGCCAGCAGCCTCCACCCCGGGTCAGGAGGGCCCCAGCATTTT.

This clonotype showed up just once. This chain joins TRBV20-1 and TRBJ1-6, with D unresolved. Germline CDR1 and CDR2: DFQATT and SNEGSKA (reference sequence). This CDR3 spans 16 amino acids. Trimming cost V 5 bases and J 0 bases, with 14 bases left between them. CDR3 DNA: TGCAGTGCTGGTACACCCCGGAGCTCCTATAATTCACCCCTCCACTTT. Residues: CSAGTPRSSYNSPLHF.

This clonotype came up many times. The V and J genes are TRBV11-2 and TRBJ1-5; D remains unclear. This CDR3 region has 13 residues. CDR1 and CDR2 (germline): SGHAT, FQNNGV. Trimming took 0 bases from V and 9 from J, leaving 9 bases between them. CDR3 in amino acids: CASSLDPRRPQHF. The CDR3 nucleotides are TGTGCCAGCAGCTTAGATCCCAGGCGGCCCCAGCATTTT.

In its sample, this clonotype was seen once. This sequence joins TRBV5-6 and TRBJ2-7; 10 nucleotides agree with TRBD1. The CDR3 covers 16 residues. Germline assignment: CDR1 SGHDT and CDR2 YYEEEE. V was clipped by 3 bases and J by 4 bases; unmatched bases: 10. Here the CDR3 DNA reads TGTGCCAGCAGCTCCTATCCCGGGACAGGGGATTACGAGCAGTACTTC. It translates to CASSSYPGTGDYEQYF.

The gene calls are TRBV9 and TRBJ2-2; 9 bases match TRBD1. The CDR3 has 16 residues. With V trimmed by 4 bases and J by 6 bases, 10 bases remained unmatched. Per germline, CDR1 SGDLS and CDR2 YYNGEE. CDR3 region: CASSPTGGGGAGELFF. Written as DNA, the CDR3 is TGTGCCAGCAGCCCAACAGGGGGCGGGGGTGCCGGGGAGCTGTTTTTT.

This clonotype appeared once. The junction departs from germline at one end; a sequencing error may be responsible. The V call is TRBV7-4, the J call TRBJ2-7, with a weak D call TRBD1 (5 bases). Germline assignment: CDR1 SGHVT and CDR2 SQSDAQ. CDR3 length equals 13 residues. In nucleotides, the CDR3 is TGCGCCAGCAGCCAACCAGGGTTTTACGAGCAGTACTTC. Encoded protein: CASSQPGFYEQYF. Complete variable domain (other parts from reference TRBV7-4 and TRBJ2-7): GAGVSQSPRYKVAKRGRDVALRCDSISGHVTLYWYRQTLGQGSEVLTYSQSDAQRDKSGRPSGRFSAERPERSVSTLKIQRTEQGDSAVYLCASSQPGFYEQYFGPGTRLTVT.

This clonotype was detected a few times. The V call is TRBV11-2, the J call TRBJ1-1; D ambiguous. Trimming removed 7 bases at V and 3 bases at J, with 15 bases between. Looked up from germline, CDR1 is SGHAT and CDR2 is FQNNGV. This CDR3 comprises 14 residues. CDR3 residues: CASKPGLEYTEAFF. DNA of the CDR3: TGTGCCAGCAAACCCGGACTTGAGTACACTGAAGCTTTCTTT. The full variable domain, its missing parts supplied by reference TRBV11-2 and TRBJ1-1, is EAGVAQSPRYKIIEKRQSVAFWCNPISGHATLYWYQQILGQGPKLLIQFQNNGVVDDSQLPKDRFSAERLKGVDSTLKIQPAKLEDSAVYLCASKPGLEYTEAFFGQGTRLTVV.

A word on this clonotype: A much larger clone sits a single nucleotide away, making a read error possible. The rearrangement joins TRBV20-1 to TRBJ1-2, with TRBD1 as a possible D gene (5 bases). The CDR3 covers 12 residues. In germline, CDR1 is DFQATT, CDR2 SNEGSKA (reference sequence). V was cut by 5 bases and J by 4 bases, with 11 bases left in between. The CDR3 DNA sequence: TGCAGTGCTGGGGCAGTCCCCTATGGCTACACCTTC. Amino acids: CSAGAVPYGYTF.

The V gene is TRBV6-1, the J gene TRBJ1-5; D is perhaps TRBD1 (6 bases). The V gene lost 6 bases and the J gene lost 4 bases, with 10 bases spanning the gap. The CDR3 has 13 residues. Germline V gene lookup returns CDR1 MNHNS and CDR2 SASEGT. Written as DNA, the CDR3 is TGTGCCAGCAGGAACAGGGAGAATCAGCCCCAGCATTTT. Translated: CASRNRENQPQHF.

This clonotype was picked up many times. The chain links TRBV7-9 to TRBJ2-7; 14 nucleotides line up with TRBD2. CDR1 SEHNR and CDR2 FQNEAQ come from the germline V gene (reference sequence). V dropped 1 base and J dropped 9; count of bases not matched to a gene: 2. This CDR3 has 14 residues. In DNA form, the CDR3 reads TGTGCCAGCAGCTTAGGGACTAGCGGGAGGAGGCAGTACTTC. Translated, it gives CASSLGTSGRRQYF.

As regards this clonotype: This could be a read error, since a much larger clone is one nucleotide away. The chain uses TRBV7-9 and TRBJ1-6; D unresolved. Germline loops: CDR1 SEHNR, CDR2 FQNEAQ (reference sequence). V lost 4 bases and J 13 bases, leaving 11 bases between the germline ends. The CDR3 runs to 12 residues. In DNA form, the CDR3 reads TGTGCCAGCAGCTCGGCCGACTGGCCCCTCCACTTT. Its protein is CASSSADWPLHF.

A note on this clonotype: A read error may produce the germline difference seen at one junction end. V gene TRBV7-9 combines with J gene TRBJ2-7; perhaps TRBD2 as D (6 bases). Germline lookup yields CDR1 SEHNR and CDR2 FQNEAQ (reference sequence). This CDR3 region has 15 residues. For the CDR3, the DNA is TGCGCCAGCAGCCCTGTGGAGGGAGACGGGTACGAGCAGTACTTC. This sequence encodes CASSPVEGDGYEQYF.

This clonotype was seen only once. A much more abundant neighbour one base away suggests this may be a read error. The V and J genes are TRBV9 and TRBJ1-2; no clear D gene. CDR1 is SGDLS and CDR2 is YYNGEE in the germline V gene. Trimming stripped 5 bases from V and 8 bases from J, with 13 bases between. The CDR3 contains 12 residues. CDR3 nucleotide sequence: TGTGCCAGCAGTTTCCGGAGTGGAGGCTACACCTTC. Translating it yields CASSFRSGGYTF. Full variable domain (outside the CDR3, taken from reference TRBV9 and TRBJ1-2): DSGVTQTPKHLITATGQRVTLRCSPRSGDLSVYWYQQSLDQGLQFLIQYYNGEERAKGNILERFSAQQFPDLHSELNLSSLELGDSALYFCASSFRSGGYTFGSGTRLTVV.

The gene calls are TRBV9 and TRBJ2-2, with D possibly being TRBD2 (6 bases). Germline V gene lookup returns CDR1 SGDLS and CDR2 YYNGEE. This CDR3 spans 18 amino acids. V gave up 0 bases and J gave up 6 bases, with 21 bases separating them. The chain's CDR3 is CASSVALTLRESAGELFF. The CDR3 bases are TGTGCCAGCAGCGTAGCTCTCACGTTACGGGAGTCGGCCGGGGAGCTGTTTTTT.

This rearrangement joins TRBV19 to TRBJ1-4; D gene unclear. V gave up 6 bases and J gave up 6 bases, with 5 bases separating them. Germline values: CDR1 LNHDA, CDR2 SQIVND (reference sequence). This CDR3 contains 11 residues. The CDR3 sequence is CASSAYEKLFF. DNA for the CDR3: TGTGCCAGTAGCGCCTATGAAAAACTGTTTTTT. The full variable domain, rest sourced from reference TRBV19 and TRBJ1-4, is DGGITQSPKYLFRKEGQNVTLSCEQNLNHDAMYWYRQDPGQGLRLIYYSQIVNDFQKGDIAEGYSVSREKKESFPLTVTSAQKNPTAFYLCASSAYEKLFFGSGTQLSVL.

The rearrangement links TRBV2 to TRBJ1-6; D perhaps matches TRBD1 (5 bases). Germline-derived CDR1 and CDR2 are SNHLY and FYNNEI. The CDR3 is 14 amino acids. V dropped 8 bases and J dropped 10 bases, with 18 bases sitting between them. CDR3 sequence: CASPYEGTTSPLHF. The CDR3 DNA follows: TGTGCCAGCCCCTACGAGGGGACGACCTCACCCCTCCACTTT.

This clonotype appeared many times. The chain is built from TRBV2 and TRBJ2-5; D may correspond to TRBD1 or TRBD2 (5 bases each). Germline assignment: CDR1 SNHLY and CDR2 FYNNEI. Between the trimmed V and J ends, which lost 3 bases and 4 bases, there was a span of 9 bases. This CDR3 contains 13 residues. The CDR3 sequence is CASSEGTIETQYF. Written as DNA, the CDR3 is TGTGCCAGCAGTGAGGGGACCATAGAGACCCAGTACTTC.

As for this clonotype: This CDR3 is missing its conserved last phenylalanine or tryptophan, likely due to a read error. The rearrangement uses TRBV2 and TRBJ1-1; D remains ambiguous. With 3 bases removed from V and 8 bases from J, the gap between germline ends came to 7 bases. Per germline, CDR1 SNHLY and CDR2 FYNNEI. CDR3 length: 11 amino acids. CDR3 sequence reads: CASSEVTEAFL. Written as DNA, the CDR3 is TGTGCCAGCAGTGAGGTGACCGAAGCTTTCCTT.

This clonotype was seen a handful of times. V is TRBV19 and J is TRBJ1-5, with D uncertain. Looked up from germline, CDR1 is LNHDA and CDR2 is SQIVND (reference sequence). V was cut by 6 bases and J by 2 bases, with 14 bases left in between. The length of the CDR3 is 15 residues. CDR3 DNA: TGTGCCAGTAGCCTTGGGCGTAGGGGCAATCAGCCCCAGCATTTT. Translated: CASSLGRRGNQPQHF.

This clonotype was seen a handful of times. The V call is TRBV20-1, the J call TRBJ1-1; perhaps TRBD1 as D (5 bases). Germline V gene sequence: CDR1 DFQATT, CDR2 SNEGSKA (reference sequence). V was trimmed by 6 bases and J by 1 base, leaving 18 bases between them. This CDR3 spans 15 amino acids. Here the CDR3 DNA reads TGCAGTGCCACCACCGGGACCTCTGGGAACACTGAAGCTTTCTTT. Translated, it gives CSATTGTSGNTEAFF.

This clonotype appeared a few times. The chain uses TRBV7-9 and TRBJ2-7, with 13 bases aligning to TRBD2. There are 17 residues in the CDR3. Losses at the gene ends were 4 bases for V and 6 bases for J; bases not matched to a gene: 12. Germline CDR1 reads SEHNR; CDR2 reads FQNEAQ (reference sequence). CDR3 in DNA: TGTGCCAGCAGCTCCATCTACACTAGCGGGAGGGCCATCGAGCAGTACTTC. The encoded protein is CASSSIYTSGRAIEQYF.

The CDR3 is CASSQWTPGQETQYF. The CDR3 DNA is TGTGCCAGCAGTCAGTGGACGCCGGGGCAAGAGACCCAGTACTTC. The rearrangement uses TRBV12-3 or TRBV12-4 and TRBJ2-5; tentative D call: TRBD2 (5 bases). V was pared by 5 bases and J by 2 bases, with 15 bases between. The CDR3 has 15 amino acids.

In the case of this clonotype: A junction end diverges from the germline sequence, so it may reflect a read error. For the CDR3, the DNA is TGTGCCAGCAGTTACGGGACAGGAACTGACACTTTCTTT. It yields the protein CASSYGTGTDTFF. The V and J genes are TRBV10-3 and TRBJ1-1, with 8 positions matching TRBD1. The CDR3 runs 13 residues. CDR1 ENHRY and CDR2 SYGVKD come from the germline V gene.

The chain has TRBV2 and TRBJ2-6; D perhaps matches TRBD1 (5 bases). V lost 4 bases and J lost 0, with 7 bases in between. Germline-derived CDR1 and CDR2 are SNHLY and FYNNEI. This CDR3 contains 15 residues. The CDR3 sequence is CASSVRVSGANVLTF. DNA of the CDR3: TGTGCCAGCAGTGTCAGGGTCTCTGGGGCCAACGTCCTGACTTTC.

Only a few counts were recorded for this clonotype. A read error may account for a junction end that differs from germline. This chain joins TRBV10-3 and TRBJ2-5; 12 bases agree with TRBD1. Germline CDR1 ENHRY, CDR2 SYGVKD. The CDR3 runs to 16 residues. In DNA, the CDR3 is TGTGCCAGCAGTTACGGGGACAGGGGGCTCCAAGAGACCCAGTACTTC. Its protein is CASSYGDRGLQETQYF.

This sequence joins TRBV4-1 and TRBJ1-2; 7 bases fit TRBD1. Germline lookup yields CDR1 MGHRA and CDR2 YSYEKL. V lost 1 base to trimming and J lost 3 bases; unmatched junction nucleotides: 8. The CDR3 sequence is 16 residues long. The CDR3 nucleotides read TGCGCCAGCAGCCAAGTGGGAACAGGGGTGGACTATGGCTACACCTTC. It encodes CASSQVGTGVDYGYTF.

This clonotype was detected only a few times. V and J are TRBV4-1 and TRBJ1-6; D remains unclear. The CDR3 has 12 amino acids. V lost 0 bases, J lost 10 bases, and 4 bases lay in between. Per the germline V gene, CDR1 is MGHRA and CDR2 is YSYEKL. Here the CDR3 reads CASSQDLSPLHF. CDR3 nucleotides: TGCGCCAGCAGCCAAGACCTGTCACCCCTCCACTTT.